This T cell receptor beta chain was documented in a study of spatial heterogeneity in lung cancer. A unique molecular identifier was attached to every TCR cDNA molecule. TCRdb processed the 5' RACE reads anew with MiXCR; each CDR3 protein has one entry. The table records approximately 44,000 distinct CDR3 sequences, roughly an eighth of them present only once. Time point noted: sample taken at primary tumor resection. The sequenced material consisted of unsorted whole RNA from tumor, nontumor lung or frozen PBMC. V was clipped by 3 bases and J by 5 bases; unmatched bases: 4. This CDR3 spans 14 amino acids. Germline assignment: CDR1 SGDLS and CDR2 YYNGEE. Study-wide results and caveats: Detection of ubiquitous tumor TCRs in blood was higher at resection than follow-up.

This clonotype came up many times. Its cognate antigen is unknown. The sequence was collected from a male donor with early-stage non-small cell lung cancer. The sequenced sample was PBMCs, obtained at surgery. The chain is built from TRBV9 and TRBJ2-5; 10 nucleotides agree with TRBD1. This chain's CDR3 is CASSATGGDETQYF. The CDR3 nucleotides are TGTGCCAGCAGCGCGACAGGGGGCGATGAGACCCAGTACTTC.